This TCR beta chain was recovered during a study of molecular identifiers for immune sequencing clone quantification. Turning to the study itself: Replicate experiments took RNA from approximately 22,000 or 94,000 naive CD8 cells, divided it five ways and sequenced four.

V gave up 2 bases and J gave up 7 bases; unmatched junction bases: 2. There are 12 residues in the CDR3. CDR1 ENHRY and CDR2 SYGVKD come from the germline V gene. From the PCR reads, TCRdb called clonotypes with MiXCR, one entry per CDR3 protein. The table includes about 36,000 distinct CDR3 sequences, under 20% detected once. The authors gated naive CD8 T cells as CD8+CD4-CCR7+CD45RA+ for sorting. The sample holds many counts of this clonotype. Its cognate antigen is unknown. General observations from the study: Detecting spiked Jurkat TCR RNA from one cell among roughly 900,000 naive cells was reportedly possible.

The sequenced material came from naive CD8+ T cells from blood, with Jurkat cell RNA spiked in. This sample's subset: FACS-sorted CD8+CD4-CCR7+CD45RA+ naive T cells. The gene calls are TRBV10-3 and TRBJ2-7; the match to TRBD1 covers 7 bases. This clonotype originated in a human donor in good health. Some libraries in this study had Jurkat cell RNA spiked in. The CDR3 protein is CAISETGVEQYF. CDR3 DNA sequence: TGTGCCATCAGTGAGACAGGGGTTGAGCAGTACTTC.